Included here is one T cell receptor (beta chain) sequence, with context. There is no known antigen for this receptor. One base away there is no much larger clone; base qualities are not given. This sample is drawn from a study of sequential checkpoint blockade in melanoma (dated by TCRdb to the late 2010s). In the study overall: Patients were assigned by 1:1 randomization to either first-line nivolumab followed by ipilimumab (arm A) or ipilimumab followed by nivolumab (arm B). Maintenance nivolumab was given following each of the two trial sequences.

Study-wide conclusions, independent of this receptor: Larger, independent patient cohorts are needed to validate the response-prediction model that combines TCR metrics and mutation burden.

The label giving this sample's treatment or condition can be read as: randomized to nivolumab then ipilimumab (arm A) or the reverse (arm B). None of the patients in the trial had previously been given DNA-damaging chemotherapy. Live CD3+CD8+ cells negative for CD19 and CD56 were sorted from thawed PBMCs on a FACS Aria II flow cytometer. Samples came from patients with melanoma in CheckMate 064, a randomized, open-label phase II trial of sequential checkpoint blockade. Peripheral blood mononuclear cells were collected by leukapheresis, purified with Ficoll-Paque, and frozen in human serum with around 9.8% DMSO. Immediately after sorting, the purity of the sorted blood CD3+CD8+ cells was confirmed to be >95%, and DNA was then extracted. CDR3 length: 17 amino acids, cysteine to phenylalanine. Solely the CDR3 DNA is kept, with 51 bases framed from the first base. The V end gives up 1 base and the J end 4 bases, leaving 7 bases in the junction not matched to a gene. As encoded in the germline V gene, CDR1 is SGHVS while CDR2 is FQNEAQ.

The immunoSEQ Assay was used to immunosequence TCRbeta CDR3 regions from genomic DNA. Genomic DNA was amplified by bias-controlled multiplex PCR before high-throughput sequencing. For the original study's pipeline: To quantify the absolute abundance of each unique TCRbeta CDR3 region, the sequences were collapsed and filtered. Clonality, defined as 1 minus Pielou's evenness, was calculated using only productive rearrangements. A previously published method was used to identify clones whose frequencies were significantly greater in on-treatment samples than in baseline samples. The table comes from immuneACCESS by way of TCRdb, which keeps in-frame sequences with V and J called. Part of the clones is missing from these tables; in studies checked, under half for an unresolved V gene and the rest for unknown reasons. The DNA gave D and trimming, while V, J and clone size come from that table. The sample profile shows about 40,000 clones; 75% to 90% of them were found once. The ten largest make up less than 15% of the sample.

Recombination joined TRBV7-8 with TRBJ2-5; 12 junctional bases match TRBD2. This receptor was identified in a human donor with melanoma. The material sequenced was CD8+ T cells sorted from blood (inferred from file names), taken from a patient given nivolumab and ipilimumab in sequence. The DNA sequence follows: TGTGCCAGCAGCTTAGAGGGCGGACTAGCGGGATTAGAGACCCAGTACTTC. This encodes CASSLEGGLAGLETQYF.